The rows below give T cell receptor beta chains drawn from one sample of a study of radiotherapy plus CTLA-4 blockade in lung cancer. Sequenced by immunoSEQ multiplex PCR; TCRdb stores in-frame clones only, minus some. The sample includes 85,000 to 120,000 clones, approximately 87% seen only once; the top ten take 2.4%. Here the sequenced sample was peripheral blood, taken from a patient treated with radiotherapy plus ipilimumab. The receptors originated from a human donor with non-small cell lung cancer that progressed on radiotherapy plus ipilimumab. Some clones in this sample may be carry-over from other donors' samples. Both conserved end residues are part of each CDR3. The D gene is left open where the match is weak. Size is stated for part of the rows, as once, few or many counts, or as a class when the clone is expanded.

D: TRBD1; size: NA; J: TRBJ1-2; V: TRBV4-1; length: 16; CDR3: CASSQEAGRGLGGYTF; DNA: TGCGCCAGCAGCCAGGAGGCGGGCAGGGGGCTTGGTGGCTACACCTTC
D: NA; size: NA; J: TRBJ1-1; V: TRBV7-3; length: 16; CDR3: CASSGRATGNPTEAFF; DNA: TGTGCCAGCAGCGGTCGCGCCACAGGCAACCCCACTGAAGCTTTCTTT
D: NA; size: NA; J: TRBJ2-3; V: TRBV9; length: 14; CDR3: CASSEGVSTDTQYF; DNA: TGTGCCAGCAGCGAGGGAGTTAGCACAGATACGCAGTATTTT
D: NA; size: NA; J: TRBJ2-1; V: TRBV29-1; length: 10; CDR3: CRVGGDEQFF; DNA: TGCAGGGTTGGGGGAGATGAGCAGTTCTTC
D: NA; size: NA; J: TRBJ2-7; V: TRBV28; length: 14; CDR3: CASSFWGDAYEQYF; DNA: TGTGCCAGCAGTTTCTGGGGGGATGCCTACGAGCAGTACTTC
D: NA; size: NA; J: TRBJ1-1; V: TRBV19; length: 13; CDR3: CASSIVPGHEAFF; DNA: TGTGCCAGTAGTATAGTCCCGGGACATGAAGCTTTCTTT
D: NA; size: once; J: TRBJ1-1; V: TRBV7-2; length: 14; CDR3: CASSLVGGETEAFF; DNA: TGTGCCAGCAGCTTAGTAGGGGGGGAGACTGAAGCTTTCTTT
D: NA; size: NA; J: TRBJ1-3; V: TRBV4-2; length: 17; CDR3: CASSQGLLGNSGNTIYF; DNA: TGTGCCAGCAGCCAAGGTCTTCTCGGCAACTCTGGAAACACCATATATTTT
D: NA; size: NA; J: TRBJ2-1; V: TRBV5-1; length: 14; CDR3: CASSLVGSHNEQFF; DNA: TGCGCCAGCAGCTTGGTGGGTAGTCACAATGAGCAGTTCTTC
D: NA; size: NA; J: TRBJ1-3; V: TRBV25-1; length: 15; CDR3: CASSRQGGYGNTIYF; DNA: TGTGCCAGCAGTCGCCAGGGAGGTTACGGAAACACCATATATTTT
D: NA; size: NA; J: TRBJ1-1; V: TRBV15; length: 13; CDR3: CATSRGRGTEAFF; DNA: TGTGCCACCAGCAGAGGAAGAGGGACTGAAGCTTTCTTT
D: TRBD2; size: NA; J: TRBJ2-1; V: TRBV5-1; length: 18; CDR3: CASSFKLAVWSSYNEQFF; DNA: TGCGCCAGCAGCTTTAAGCTAGCGGTTTGGAGCTCCTACAATGAGCAGTTCTTC
D: NA; size: NA; J: TRBJ2-7; V: TRBV10-3; length: 12; CDR3: CATGQQSYEQYF; DNA: TGTGCCACTGGACAGCAATCCTACGAGCAGTACTTC
D: TRBD1; size: NA; J: TRBJ1-6; V: TRBV6-6; length: 16; CDR3: CASSPPTGGTNSPLHF; DNA: TGTGCCAGCAGCCCACCTACAGGGGGCACGAATTCACCCCTCCACTTT
D: NA; size: once; J: TRBJ1-2; V: TRBV18; length: 14; CDR3: CASSRGPVEAGYTF; DNA: TGTGCCAGCTCTCGAGGACCGGTAGAAGCTGGCTACACCTTC
D: TRBD1; size: NA; J: TRBJ2-7; V: TRBV29-1; length: 13; CDR3: CSVSTGTGKEQYF; DNA: TGCAGCGTTTCCACCGGGACAGGGAAGGAGCAGTACTTC
D: NA; size: NA; J: TRBJ1-2; V: TRBV6-5; length: 15; CDR3: CASSPPGGADYGYTF; DNA: TGTGCCAGCAGCCCACCGGGTGGGGCAGACTATGGCTACACCTTC
D: NA; size: NA; J: TRBJ1-1; V: TRBV7-9; length: 13; CDR3: CASSFGQGTEAFF; DNA: NA
D: TRBD1; size: NA; J: TRBJ1-2; V: TRBV6-1; length: 12; CDR3: CASWTGVYGYTF; DNA: TGTGCCAGCTGGACAGGGGTTTATGGCTACACCTTC
D: NA; size: NA; J: TRBJ1-4; V: TRBV18; length: 15; CDR3: CASSPIEGGHEKLFF; DNA: TGTGCCAGCTCACCGATAGAGGGGGGACATGAAAAACTGTTTTTT
D: NA; size: NA; J: TRBJ2-5; V: TRBV4-2; length: 14; CDR3: CASSQVGGSETQYF; DNA: TGTGCCAGCAGCCAAGTAGGGGGGTCGGAGACCCAGTACTTC
D: NA; size: NA; J: TRBJ2-1; V: TRBV29-1; length: 13; CDR3: CSSRGAPYNEQFF; DNA: TGCAGCTCTAGGGGGGCGCCATACAATGAGCAGTTCTTC
D: NA; size: NA; J: TRBJ2-7; V: TRBV9; length: 17; CDR3: CASSVATEGQGNYEQYF; DNA: TGTGCCAGCAGCGTAGCTACAGAAGGGCAGGGGAATTACGAGCAGTACTTC
D: NA; size: NA; J: TRBJ2-6; V: TRBV6-6; length: 14; CDR3: CASSWIPGANVLTF; DNA: TGTGCCAGCAGTTGGATACCTGGGGCCAACGTCCTGACTTTC
D: TRBD1; size: few; J: TRBJ1-3; V: TRBV10-2; length: 13; CDR3: CASAWDSGNTIYF; DNA: TGCGCCAGTGCCTGGGACAGCGGAAACACCATATATTTT
D: NA; size: NA; J: TRBJ1-3; V: TRBV9; length: 15; CDR3: CASSPGPRGGNTIYF; DNA: TGTGCCAGCAGCCCCGGACCCAGGGGTGGAAACACCATATATTTT
D: TRBD1; size: NA; J: TRBJ2-3; V: TRBV19; length: 13; CDR3: CASRQGAEDTQYF; DNA: TGTGCCAGTAGGCAGGGGGCAGAAGATACGCAGTATTTT
D: TRBD1; size: NA; J: TRBJ2-7; V: TRBV28; length: 14; CDR3: CASSSGQGAYEQYF; DNA: TGTGCCAGCAGTTCCGGACAGGGGGCCTACGAGCAGTACTTC
D: NA; size: NA; J: TRBJ1-1; V: TRBV5-1; length: 15; CDR3: CASSLVVAVGSEAFF; DNA: TGCGCCAGCAGCTTGGTTGTGGCAGTCGGTTCTGAAGCTTTCTTT
D: TRBD2; size: NA; J: TRBJ2-7; V: TRBV4-3; length: 14; CDR3: CASSRLAGSYEQYF; DNA: TGCGCCAGCAGCCGACTAGCGGGCTCCTACGAGCAGTACTTC
D: TRBD2; size: NA; J: TRBJ2-7; V: TRBV2; length: 19; CDR3: CASSDQPGLADGRIYEQYF; DNA: TGTGCCAGCAGCGACCAGCCAGGACTAGCGGACGGGAGGATCTACGAGCAGTACTTC